The 15 T cell receptor beta chains listed next were all sequenced from one sample in a study of cytomegalovirus exposure and HLA in healthy donors. It was with 60 Vbeta and 13 Jbeta primers that the PCR ran. TCRdb keeps only in-frame clones here, not all; method: immunoSEQ multiplex PCR. The repertoire holds about 160,000 clones, with roughly 83% as singletons. The sample comprised PBMCs. The receptors were sampled from a man under 40 in good health and CMV-seronegative.

This CDR3 is CASSQGGLIMNTEAFF. As DNA, the CDR3 is TGTGCCAGCAGCCAAGGTGGGCTGATCATGAACACTGAAGCTTTCTTT. The chain links TRBV4-2 to TRBJ1-1; D not certain. Germline loops: CDR1 LGHNA, CDR2 YNFKEQ. The CDR3 is 16 residues long. The V and J ends lost 1 base and 0 bases respectively, with 12 bases between them.

The rearrangement joins TRBV15 to TRBJ2-2, with a weak D call TRBD2 (5 bases). The V gene's germline CDR1 is LNHNV and CDR2 YYDKDF (reference sequence). The CDR3 covers 13 residues. Trimming pared 3 bases from V and 6 bases from J, leaving 8 bases between. The CDR3 loop reads CATSSPSPGELFF. The CDR3 DNA reads as TGTGCCACCAGCAGCCCTAGCCCCGGGGAGCTGTTTTTT.

The rearrangement links TRBV11-3 to TRBJ1-1, with TRBD1 identical over 9 bases. The CDR3 has 16 residues. The V gene's germline CDR1 is SGHNT and CDR2 YENEEA. Trimming at V came to 1 base and at J to 5 bases, leaving 8 bases not matched to a gene. CDR3 loop: CASSLGTGGAGTEAFF. The CDR3 DNA sequence: TGTGCCAGCAGCTTAGGTACAGGGGGCGCGGGTACTGAAGCTTTCTTT.

For this clone: The identical CDR3 is also encoded by other nucleotide sequences in the sample. This chain uses TRBV6-1 with TRBJ1-4; 9 nucleotides agree with TRBD1. Germline CDR1 MNHNS, CDR2 SASEGT. V dropped 8 bases and J dropped 15; count of bases not matched to a gene: 13. CDR3 size: 13 residues. Here the CDR3 DNA reads TGTGCCAGCCAAAACAGGGGGCGAAGGAAATTGTTTTTT. It translates to CASQNRGRRKLFF.

The rearrangement joins TRBV27 to TRBJ2-7, with a possible D match to TRBD2 (6 bases). The V gene's germline CDR1 is MNHEY and CDR2 SMNVEV (reference sequence). With 1 base removed from V and 4 bases from J, the gap between germline ends came to 11 bases. The CDR3 totals 14 residues. The CDR3 sequence is CASSLYGSGYEQYF. Here the CDR3 DNA reads TGTGCCAGCAGTTTATACGGGAGTGGATACGAGCAGTACTTC.

The chain uses TRBV19 and TRBJ2-1; 9 positions match TRBD2. Trimming took 9 bases from V and 4 from J; bases not matched to a gene: 4. CDR3 length equals 13 residues. From germline, CDR1 is LNHDA and CDR2 SQIVND (reference sequence). The DNA for the CDR3 is TGTGCCAGACGACTAGCGGAGTACAATGAGCAGTTCTTC. This sequence encodes CARRLAEYNEQFF.

The rearrangement uses TRBV6-1 and TRBJ2-1, with TRBD1 matching 7 bases. Germline V gives CDR1 MNHNS, CDR2 SASEGT. V lost 3 bases and J lost 2; bases outside the gene matches: 7. The CDR3 runs to 16 residues. Here the CDR3 reads CASSDLDRVPYNEQFF. The CDR3 region has the DNA TGTGCCAGCAGTGACCTCGACAGGGTCCCCTACAATGAGCAGTTCTTC.

This chain links TRBV30 with TRBJ1-1; the D is unclear. V lost 0 bases, J lost 0 bases, and 17 bases lay in between. Germline V gene lookup returns CDR1 GTSNPN and CDR2 SVGIG (reference sequence). The CDR3 totals 17 residues. The CDR3 is CAWSVPSRRVLNTEAFF. The CDR3 region has the DNA TGTGCCTGGAGTGTACCGTCCCGCCGAGTCTTGAACACTGAAGCTTTCTTT.

The sample holds one count of this clone. This chain links TRBV5-1 with TRBJ2-3; perhaps TRBD1 as D (6 bases). In germline, CDR1 is SGHRS, CDR2 YFSETQ. This CDR3 has 17 amino acids. The germline V and J ends were trimmed by 0 bases and 4 bases, with 18 bases remaining between them. In nucleotides, the CDR3 is TGCGCCAGCAGCTTGGCCGGTGGTCAGGGGTATGCAGATACGCAGTATTTT. This encodes CASSLAGGQGYADTQYF.

J is TRBJ2-4 and V is TRBV2; 9 bases line up with TRBD1. The CDR3 covers 15 residues. Trimming cost V 4 bases and J 3 bases; bases outside gene matches: 4. The V gene's germline CDR1 is SNHLY and CDR2 FYNNEI. The CDR3 protein is CASSGTGVGKNIQYF. The CDR3 DNA sequence: TGTGCCAGCAGTGGGACAGGGGTCGGCAAAAACATTCAGTACTTC.

The chain combines TRBV7-2 with TRBJ2-7, with TRBD2 matching 8 bases. The CDR3 has 16 amino acids. The V and J ends lost 5 bases and 0 bases, in that order; junction bases with no gene match: 9. Germline V gives CDR1 SGHTA, CDR2 FQGNSA. The CDR3 loop is CASSPGIAGPSYEQYF. CDR3 coding DNA: TGTGCCAGCAGCCCAGGAATAGCGGGACCCTCCTACGAGCAGTACTTC.

The chain recombines TRBV6-6 with TRBJ1-5, with TRBD1 matching over 7 bases. V lost 4 bases and J lost 0; bases outside the gene matches: 3. This CDR3 is built from 15 residues. Germline CDR1 reads MNHNY; CDR2 reads SVGAGI (reference sequence). The CDR3 DNA sequence: TGTGCCAGCAGTTGGGACAGCTATAGCAATCAGCCCCAGCATTTT. Its protein product is CASSWDSYSNQPQHF.

This clone was counted between two and nine times. V is TRBV5-1 and J is TRBJ1-5, with 9 positions matching TRBD1. With 5 bases clipped from V and 2 bases from J, the junction kept 5 bases outside the gene matches. The germline V gene encodes CDR1 SGHRS and CDR2 YFSETQ. The CDR3 is 15 amino acids. The CDR3 loop is CASSQTGGGNQPQHF. The CDR3 bases are TGCGCCAGCAGTCAAACAGGGGGCGGCAATCAGCCCCAGCATTTT.

The chain employs TRBV11-2 and TRBJ1-4, with 10 bases lining up with TRBD1. The CDR3 totals 15 residues. Germline-derived CDR1 and CDR2 are SGHAT and FQNNGV. V trimming: 4 bases; J trimming: 8 bases; junction bases outside the gene matches: 7. The DNA for the CDR3 is TGTGCCAGCAGCTCCCGGGACAGGGGAGGGGAAAAACTGTTTTTT. Amino acids: CASSSRDRGGEKLFF.

The rearrangement uses TRBV9 and TRBJ1-4; the D is unclear. Germline values: CDR1 SGDLS, CDR2 YYNGEE. The ends were cut back, 4 bases at V and 7 bases at J, with 17 bases in the middle. The CDR3 extends over 15 amino acids. Written as DNA, the CDR3 is TGTGCCAGCAGCCAAGCGAGTGACCCTGGTGAAAAACTGTTTTTT. Translated, it gives CASSQASDPGEKLFF. The whole variable domain, filled in from reference TRBV9 and TRBJ1-4, reads DSGVTQTPKHLITATGQRVTLRCSPRSGDLSVYWYQQSLDQGLQFLIQYYNGEERAKGNILERFSAQQFPDLHSELNLSSLELGDSALYFCASSQASDPGEKLFFGSGTQLSVL.